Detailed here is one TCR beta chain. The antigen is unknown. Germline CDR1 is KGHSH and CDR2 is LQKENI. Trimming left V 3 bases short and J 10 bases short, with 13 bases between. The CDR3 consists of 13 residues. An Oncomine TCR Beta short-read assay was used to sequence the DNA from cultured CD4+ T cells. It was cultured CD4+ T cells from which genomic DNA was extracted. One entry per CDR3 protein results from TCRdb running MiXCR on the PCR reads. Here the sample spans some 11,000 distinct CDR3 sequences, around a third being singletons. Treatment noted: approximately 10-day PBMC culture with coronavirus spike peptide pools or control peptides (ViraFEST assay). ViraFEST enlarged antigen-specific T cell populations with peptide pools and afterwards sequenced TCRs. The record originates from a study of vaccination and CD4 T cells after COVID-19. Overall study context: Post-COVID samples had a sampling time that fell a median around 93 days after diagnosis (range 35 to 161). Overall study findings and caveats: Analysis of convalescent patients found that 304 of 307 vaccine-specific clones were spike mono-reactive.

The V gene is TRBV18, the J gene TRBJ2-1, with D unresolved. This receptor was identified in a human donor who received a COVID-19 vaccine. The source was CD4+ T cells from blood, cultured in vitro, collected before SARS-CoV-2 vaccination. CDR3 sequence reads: CASSPINAREQFF. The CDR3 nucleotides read TGTGCCAGCTCACCCATCAATGCAAGAGAGCAGTTCTTC. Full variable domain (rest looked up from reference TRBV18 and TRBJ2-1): NAGVMQNPRHLVRRRGQEARLRCSPMKGHSHVYWYRQLPEEGLKFMVYLQKENIIDESGMPKERFSAEFPKEGPSILRIQQVVRGDSAAYFCASSPINAREQFFGPGTRLTVL.